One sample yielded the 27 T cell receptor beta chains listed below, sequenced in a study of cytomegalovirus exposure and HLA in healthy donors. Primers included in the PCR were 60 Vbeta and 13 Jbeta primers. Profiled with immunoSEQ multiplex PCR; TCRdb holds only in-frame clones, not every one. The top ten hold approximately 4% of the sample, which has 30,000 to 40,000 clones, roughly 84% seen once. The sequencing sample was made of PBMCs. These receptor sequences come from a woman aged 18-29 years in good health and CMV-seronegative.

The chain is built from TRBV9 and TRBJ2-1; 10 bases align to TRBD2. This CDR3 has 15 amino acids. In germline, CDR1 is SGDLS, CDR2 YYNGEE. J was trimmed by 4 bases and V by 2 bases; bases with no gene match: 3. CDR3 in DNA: TGTGCCAGCAGCGTCGGGACTAGCGATTACAATGAGCAGTTCTTC. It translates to CASSVGTSDYNEQFF.

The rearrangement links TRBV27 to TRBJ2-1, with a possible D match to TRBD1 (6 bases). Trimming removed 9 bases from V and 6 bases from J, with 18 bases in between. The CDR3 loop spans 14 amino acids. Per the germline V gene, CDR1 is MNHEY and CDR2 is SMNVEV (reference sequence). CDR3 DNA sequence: TGTGCCAGTTCATTCCAGGGGACGGGCAATGAGCAGTTCTTC. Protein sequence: CASSFQGTGNEQFF.

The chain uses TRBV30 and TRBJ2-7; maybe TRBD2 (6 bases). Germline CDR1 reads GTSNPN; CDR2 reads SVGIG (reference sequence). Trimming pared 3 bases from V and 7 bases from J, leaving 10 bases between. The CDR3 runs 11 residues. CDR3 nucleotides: TGTGCCTGGAGGGGGGGTCGTGAGCAGTACTTC. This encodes CAWRGGREQYF.

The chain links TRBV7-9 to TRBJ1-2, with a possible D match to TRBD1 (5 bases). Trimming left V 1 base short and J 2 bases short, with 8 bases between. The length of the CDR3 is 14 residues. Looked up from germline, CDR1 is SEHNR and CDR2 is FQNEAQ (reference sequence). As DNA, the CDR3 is TGTGCCAGCAGCTTAGTATCAGGGAACTATGGCTACACCTTC. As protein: CASSLVSGNYGYTF. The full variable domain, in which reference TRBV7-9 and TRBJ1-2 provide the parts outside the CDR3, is DTGVSQNPRHKITKRGQNVTFRCDPISEHNRLYWYRQTLGQGPEFLTYFQNEAQLEKSRLLSDRFSAERPKGSFSTLEIQRTEQGDSAMYLCASSLVSGNYGYTFGSGTRLTVV.

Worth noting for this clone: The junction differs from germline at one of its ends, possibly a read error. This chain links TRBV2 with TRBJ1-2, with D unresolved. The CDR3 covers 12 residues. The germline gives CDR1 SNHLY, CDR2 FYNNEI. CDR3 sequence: CASSVSMEGYPF. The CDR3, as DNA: TGTGCCAGCAGTGTCAGTATGGAGGGCTACCCCTTC.

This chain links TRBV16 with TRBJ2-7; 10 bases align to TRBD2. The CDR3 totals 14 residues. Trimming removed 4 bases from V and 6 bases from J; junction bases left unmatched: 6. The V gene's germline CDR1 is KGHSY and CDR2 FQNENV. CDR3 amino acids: CASSPHPSGSEQYF. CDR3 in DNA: TGTGCCAGCAGCCCTCATCCTAGCGGGAGCGAGCAGTACTTC.

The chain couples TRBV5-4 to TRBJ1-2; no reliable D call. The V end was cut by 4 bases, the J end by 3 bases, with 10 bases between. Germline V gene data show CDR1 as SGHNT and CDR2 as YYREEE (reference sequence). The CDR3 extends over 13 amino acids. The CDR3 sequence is CASSHDIDYGYTF. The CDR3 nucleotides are TGTGCCAGCAGCCATGACATCGACTATGGCTACACCTTC.

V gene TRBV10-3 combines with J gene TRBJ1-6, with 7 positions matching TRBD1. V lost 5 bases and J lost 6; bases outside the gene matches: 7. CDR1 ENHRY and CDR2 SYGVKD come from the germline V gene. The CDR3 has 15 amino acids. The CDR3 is CAISSDRPINSPLHF. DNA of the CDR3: TGTGCCATCAGTTCGGACAGGCCAATTAATTCACCCCTCCACTTT.

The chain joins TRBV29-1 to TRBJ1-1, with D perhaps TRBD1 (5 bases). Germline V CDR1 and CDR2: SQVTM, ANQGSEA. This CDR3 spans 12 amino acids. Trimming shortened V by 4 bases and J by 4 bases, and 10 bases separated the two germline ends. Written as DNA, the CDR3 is TGCAGCGTTGGAGCGGGGGGCACTGAAGCTTTCTTT. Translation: CSVGAGGTEAFF.

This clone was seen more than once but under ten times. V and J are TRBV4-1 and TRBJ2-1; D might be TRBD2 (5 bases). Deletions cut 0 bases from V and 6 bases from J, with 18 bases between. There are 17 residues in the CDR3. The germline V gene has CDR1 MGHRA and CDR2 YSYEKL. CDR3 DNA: TGCGCCAGCAGCCAAGATACGACTACCTCCTGGTTCAATGAGCAGTTCTTC. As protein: CASSQDTTTSWFNEQFF.

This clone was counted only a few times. CDR3 nucleotide sequence: TGTGCCAGCAGCTTAGTGGGAGGAGGGGAGACCCAGTACTTC. This gives the protein CASSLVGGGETQYF. The chain uses TRBV7-2 and TRBJ2-5, with a tentative D call TRBD2 (6 bases). V lost 1 base and J lost 5, with 11 bases in between. This CDR3 contains 14 residues. The germline gives CDR1 SGHTA, CDR2 FQGNSA.

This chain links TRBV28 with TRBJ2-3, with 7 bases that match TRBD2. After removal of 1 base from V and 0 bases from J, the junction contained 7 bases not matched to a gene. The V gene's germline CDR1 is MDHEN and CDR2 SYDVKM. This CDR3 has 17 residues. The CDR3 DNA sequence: TGTGCCAGCAGTTTATTCGCGAGCGGGACTAGCACAGATACGCAGTATTTT. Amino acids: CASSLFASGTSTDTQYF. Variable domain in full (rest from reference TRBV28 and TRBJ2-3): DVKVTQSSRYLVKRTGEKVFLECVQDMDHENMFWYRQDPGLGLRLIYFSYDVKMKEKGDIPEGYSVSREKKERFSLILESASTNQTSMYLCASSLFASGTSTDTQYFGPGTRLTVL.

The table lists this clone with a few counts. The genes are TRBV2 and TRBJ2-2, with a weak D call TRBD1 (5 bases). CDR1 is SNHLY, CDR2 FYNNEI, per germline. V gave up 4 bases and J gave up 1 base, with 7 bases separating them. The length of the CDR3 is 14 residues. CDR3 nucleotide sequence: TGTGCCAGCAGTGTAACAGGGAACACCGGGGAGCTGTTTTTT. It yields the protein CASSVTGNTGELFF.

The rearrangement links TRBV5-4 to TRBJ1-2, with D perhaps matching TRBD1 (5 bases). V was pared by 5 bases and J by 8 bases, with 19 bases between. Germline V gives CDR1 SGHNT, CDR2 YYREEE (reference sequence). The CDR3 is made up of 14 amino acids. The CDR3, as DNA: TGTGCCAGCAGAAGCCCCCACGGGGCGGGGGGCTACACCTTC. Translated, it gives CASRSPHGAGGYTF.

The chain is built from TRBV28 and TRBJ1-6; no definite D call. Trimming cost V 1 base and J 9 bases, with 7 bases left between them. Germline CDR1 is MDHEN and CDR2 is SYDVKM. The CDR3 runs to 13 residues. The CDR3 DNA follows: TGTGCCAGCAGTTTATATTGGAGTTCACCCCTCCACTTT. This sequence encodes CASSLYWSSPLHF.

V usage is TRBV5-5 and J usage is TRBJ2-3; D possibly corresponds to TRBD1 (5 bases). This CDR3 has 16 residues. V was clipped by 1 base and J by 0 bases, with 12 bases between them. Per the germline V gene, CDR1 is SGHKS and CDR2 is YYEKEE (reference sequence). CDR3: CASSLSTVSSTDTQYF. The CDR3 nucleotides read TGTGCCAGCAGCTTGTCGACAGTCTCTAGCACAGATACGCAGTATTTT.

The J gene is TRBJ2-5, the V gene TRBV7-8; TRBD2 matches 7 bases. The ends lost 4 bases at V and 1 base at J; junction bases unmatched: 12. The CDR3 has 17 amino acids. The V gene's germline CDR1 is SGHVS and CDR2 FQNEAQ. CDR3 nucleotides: TGTGCCAGCAGCTCCCTCCCCCGGGGGAGGGTCCAAGAGACCCAGTACTTC. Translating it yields CASSSLPRGRVQETQYF.

The CDR3 region has the DNA TGTGCCAGCAGCTTGGGGATCTTGGGGCGCTCAGATACGCAGTATTTT. Its protein product is CASSLGILGRSDTQYF. The chain employs TRBV5-4 and TRBJ2-3; weak D call: TRBD1 (5 bases). The CDR3 totals 16 residues. Trimming shortened V by 0 bases and J by 4 bases, and 15 bases separated the two germline ends. Germline V gives CDR1 SGHNT, CDR2 YYREEE (reference sequence).

The CDR3 DNA follows: TGTGCCAGCAGCCGATCGGACACGGCTAACTATGGCTACACCTTC. Its protein is CASSRSDTANYGYTF. This chain connects TRBV7-9 to TRBJ1-2, with TRBD1 as a possible D gene (5 bases). The CDR3 extends over 15 amino acids. Trimming took 5 bases from V and 0 from J, leaving 13 bases between them. Germline-derived CDR1 and CDR2 are SEHNR and FQNEAQ (reference sequence).

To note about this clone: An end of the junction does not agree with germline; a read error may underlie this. In DNA, the CDR3 is TGTGCCAGCAGGGCTCGGGGATTTCGCGGAGGGGAAAATCGGCCCGTGTCCCAGAATTTT. It encodes CASRARGFRGGENRPVSQNF. J is TRBJ1-5 and V is TRBV6-4, with a possible D match to TRBD1 (5 bases). The CDR3 is 20 amino acids. CDR1 and CDR2 (germline): MRHNA, SNTAGT.

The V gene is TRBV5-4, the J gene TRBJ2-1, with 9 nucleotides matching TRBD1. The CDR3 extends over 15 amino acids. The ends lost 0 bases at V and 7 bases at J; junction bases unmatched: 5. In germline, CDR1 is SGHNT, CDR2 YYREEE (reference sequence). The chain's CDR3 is CASSLAGTGSNEQFF. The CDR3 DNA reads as TGTGCCAGCAGCTTGGCCGGGACAGGGTCGAATGAGCAGTTCTTC.

The CDR3 protein is CASSYGTGADTQYF. CDR3 coding DNA: TGTGCCAGCAGTTACGGGACAGGGGCCGATACGCAGTATTTT. The V and J genes are TRBV6-5 and TRBJ2-3; 10 bases agree with TRBD1. CDR1 and CDR2 from the germline V gene are MNHEY and SVGAGI. V was clipped by 2 bases and J by 6 bases; unmatched bases: 2. CDR3 size: 14 residues.

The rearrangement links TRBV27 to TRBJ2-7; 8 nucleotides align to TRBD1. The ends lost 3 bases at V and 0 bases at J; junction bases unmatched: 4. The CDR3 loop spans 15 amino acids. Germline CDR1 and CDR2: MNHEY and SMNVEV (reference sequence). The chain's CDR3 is CASSLEGTGSYEQYF. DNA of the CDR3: TGTGCCAGCAGTTTGGAGGGGACAGGCTCCTACGAGCAGTACTTC.

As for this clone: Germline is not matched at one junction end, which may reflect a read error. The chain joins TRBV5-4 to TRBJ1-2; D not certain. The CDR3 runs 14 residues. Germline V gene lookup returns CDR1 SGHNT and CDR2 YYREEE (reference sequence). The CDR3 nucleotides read TGTGCCAGCAGCTTGGACGCGGCTAACTATGGCTACCCCTTC. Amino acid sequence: CASSLDAANYGYPF.

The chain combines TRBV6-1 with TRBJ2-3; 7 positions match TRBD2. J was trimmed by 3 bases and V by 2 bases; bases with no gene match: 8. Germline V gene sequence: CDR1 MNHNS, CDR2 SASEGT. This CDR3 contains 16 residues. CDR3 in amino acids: CASSEFGGGITDTQYF. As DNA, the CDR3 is TGTGCCAGCAGTGAATTTGGGGGGGGGATTACAGATACGCAGTATTTT.

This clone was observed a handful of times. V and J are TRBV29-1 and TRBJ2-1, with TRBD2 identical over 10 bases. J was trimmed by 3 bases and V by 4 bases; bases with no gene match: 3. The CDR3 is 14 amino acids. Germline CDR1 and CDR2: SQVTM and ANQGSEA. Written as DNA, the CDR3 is TGCAGCGTTGCTTCTAGCGGGAGCTACAATGAGCAGTTCTTC. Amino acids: CSVASSGSYNEQFF.

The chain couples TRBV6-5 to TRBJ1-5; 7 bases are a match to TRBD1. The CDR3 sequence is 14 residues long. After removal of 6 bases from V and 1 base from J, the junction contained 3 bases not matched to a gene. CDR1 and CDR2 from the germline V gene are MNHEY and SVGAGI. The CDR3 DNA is TGTGCCAGCAGCCGCAGGGGGAGCAATCAGCCCCAGCATTTT. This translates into CASSRRGSNQPQHF.